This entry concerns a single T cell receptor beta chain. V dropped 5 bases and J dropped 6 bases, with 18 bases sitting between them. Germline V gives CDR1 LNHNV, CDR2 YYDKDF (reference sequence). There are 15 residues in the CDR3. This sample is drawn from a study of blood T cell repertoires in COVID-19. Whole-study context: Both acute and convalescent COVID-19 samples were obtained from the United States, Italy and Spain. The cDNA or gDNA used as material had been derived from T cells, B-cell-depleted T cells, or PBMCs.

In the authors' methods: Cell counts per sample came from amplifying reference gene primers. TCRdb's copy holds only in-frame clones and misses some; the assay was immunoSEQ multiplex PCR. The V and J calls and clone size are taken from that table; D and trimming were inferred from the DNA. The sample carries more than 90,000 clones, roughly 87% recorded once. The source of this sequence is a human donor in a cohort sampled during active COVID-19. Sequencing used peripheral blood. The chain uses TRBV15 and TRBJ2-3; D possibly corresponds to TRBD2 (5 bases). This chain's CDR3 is CATSLLAPKRDTQYF. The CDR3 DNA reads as TGTGCCACCAGCCTCCTGGCTCCGAAGCGGGATACGCAGTATTTT.